Listed below are T cell receptor beta chains from one sample, sequenced in a study of blood T cell repertoires in COVID-19. TCRdb keeps only in-frame clones here, not all; method: immunoSEQ multiplex PCR. The sample yields roughly 60,000 clones, over 75% seen once. Specimen: peripheral blood. Receptors were obtained from a human donor in a cohort sampled during active COVID-19. The CDR3 runs from the conserved cysteine through the conserved F or W. The D gene is left open where the match is weak.

len: 15; d_gene: -; v_gene: TRBV6-5; j_gene: TRBJ1-6; CDR3nt: TGTGCCAGCAGTTACTCTTCCAGGCCCAATTCACCCCTCCACTTT; CDR3aa: CASSYSSRPNSPLHF
len: 14; d_gene: -; v_gene: TRBV19; j_gene: TRBJ1-3; CDR3nt: TGTGCCACCAGGGACACGAGCTCTGGAAACACCATATATTTT; CDR3aa: CATRDTSSGNTIYF
len: 13; d_gene: TRBD1; v_gene: TRBV5-1; j_gene: TRBJ1-1; CDR3nt: TGCGCCAGCCGTAGGGGGCCTGACACTGAAGCTTTCTTT; CDR3aa: CASRRGPDTEAFF
len: 14; d_gene: -; v_gene: TRBV19; j_gene: TRBJ1-1; CDR3nt: TGTGCCAGTAGTAGGGGGCAGATGAACACTGAAGCTTTCTTT; CDR3aa: CASSRGQMNTEAFF
len: 14; d_gene: TRBD1; v_gene: TRBV5-6; j_gene: TRBJ2-3; CDR3nt: TGTGCCAGCAGCCCAGGACAGGGTCCAGATACGCAGTATTTT; CDR3aa: CASSPGQGPDTQYF
len: 15; d_gene: -; v_gene: TRBV6-5; j_gene: TRBJ1-1; CDR3nt: TGTGCCAGCAGTCCCCAAGCCGGGGGAAACACTGAAGCTTTCTTT; CDR3aa: CASSPQAGGNTEAFF
len: 15; d_gene: -; v_gene: TRBV6-5; j_gene: TRBJ1-1; CDR3nt: TGTGCCAGCAGTTACTCGTTTCGGGTGTACACTGAAGCTTTCTTT; CDR3aa: CASSYSFRVYTEAFF
len: 16; d_gene: TRBD1; v_gene: TRBV10-3; j_gene: TRBJ2-6; CDR3nt: TGTGCCATCAGTGACGCACAGGGGTCTGGGGCCAACGTCCTGACTTTC; CDR3aa: CAISDAQGSGANVLTF
len: 14; d_gene: -; v_gene: TRBV5-5; j_gene: TRBJ1-1; CDR3nt: TGTGCCAGCAGCTCCTGGACGGACACAGCTGAAGCTTTCTTT; CDR3aa: CASSSWTDTAEAFF
len: 16; d_gene: TRBD1; v_gene: TRBV24-1; j_gene: TRBJ2-2; CDR3nt: TGTGCCACCAGTGATTTTTCGGCAGGGGGCACCGGGGAGCTGTTTTTT; CDR3aa: CATSDFSAGGTGELFF